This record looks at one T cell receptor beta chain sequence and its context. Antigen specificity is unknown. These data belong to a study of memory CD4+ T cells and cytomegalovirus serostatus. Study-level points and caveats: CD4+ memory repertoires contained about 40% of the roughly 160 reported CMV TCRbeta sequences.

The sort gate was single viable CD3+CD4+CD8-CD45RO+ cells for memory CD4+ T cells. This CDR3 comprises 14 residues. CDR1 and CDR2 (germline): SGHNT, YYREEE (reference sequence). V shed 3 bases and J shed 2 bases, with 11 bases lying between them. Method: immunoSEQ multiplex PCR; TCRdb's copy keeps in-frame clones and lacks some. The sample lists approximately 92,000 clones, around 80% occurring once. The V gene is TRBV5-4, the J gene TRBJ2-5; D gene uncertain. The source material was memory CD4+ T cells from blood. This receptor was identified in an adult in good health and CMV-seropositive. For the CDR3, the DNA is TGTGCCAGCAGCTCAAAGACTGGTCAAGAGACCCAGTACTTC. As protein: CASSSKTGQETQYF.